The next 20 T cell receptor beta chains were all read from a single sample in a study of blood T cells in healthy people across ages (dated by TCRdb to between 2014 and 2017). Library creation used 5' RACE. The instrument was an Illumina HiSeq 2500. A second PCR of roughly 7 to 11 cycles was performed with a sample-barcoded 5' primer and a J-beta primer mix. TCRdb reran the public reads through fastp at Q25 and MiXCR, keeping productive beta chains. Records with the same CDR3 protein are collapsed into one entry carrying the most frequent genes and DNA. Counted in this sample were roughly 1,300,000 distinct CDR3 sequences; approximately 59% of them appeared once. 6.5% to 8.5% of the sample is held by the ten biggest clonotypes. Sequences were obtained from blood. The source of these receptors is a man between 18 and 35 years old in good health.

This clonotype has more than one count but fewer than ten. V gene TRBV4-1 combines with J gene TRBJ2-7; 10 bases map to TRBD2. Per germline, CDR1 MGHRA and CDR2 YSYEKL. Unmatched junction bases numbered 5, after V lost 0 bases and J lost 3 bases. There are 16 residues in the CDR3. The CDR3 DNA is TGCGCCAGCAGCCAAGAGGTTAGCGGGAGGTACTACGAGCAGTACTTC. This translates into CASSQEVSGRYYEQYF.

This clonotype has more than one count but fewer than ten. The chain carries TRBV24-1 and TRBJ2-1; a weak D match, TRBD1 (6 bases). The germline V gene encodes CDR1 KGHDR and CDR2 SFDVKD. V lost 10 bases to trimming and J lost 6 bases, with 12 bases between them. This CDR3 contains 12 residues. CDR3 residues: CATMGAGNEQFF. The CDR3 DNA reads TGTGCCACGATGGGGGCCGGCAATGAGCAGTTCTTC.

This chain links TRBV4-2 with TRBJ2-2; unclear D gene. Germline V gives CDR1 LGHNA, CDR2 YNFKEQ. The V end was cut by 0 bases, the J end by 6 bases, with 11 bases between. This CDR3 region has 15 residues. Here the CDR3 reads CASSQDFMWSGELFF. CDR3 coding DNA: TGTGCCAGCAGCCAAGATTTTATGTGGTCCGGGGAGCTGTTTTTT.

This clonotype was picked up a small number of times. The chain joins TRBV4-1 to TRBJ2-5; TRBD2 agrees at 7 bases. Germline V CDR1 and CDR2: MGHRA, YSYEKL. The CDR3 has 15 amino acids. V dropped 2 bases and J dropped 0; count of bases not matched to a gene: 3. The CDR3 bases are TGCGCCAGCAGCCAACCTGGGGGGGACCAAGAGACCCAGTACTTC. This encodes CASSQPGGDQETQYF.

The chain couples TRBV5-6 to TRBJ2-5; 9 bases are shared with TRBD1. The DNA end is a closer match to TRBJ2-7, so the J assignment may be wrong. CDR1 and CDR2 (germline): SGHDT, YYEEEE. The CDR3 spans 15 residues. DNA of the CDR3: TGTGCCAGCAGCTGGGACCGGGACAGGGTGTACGAGCAGTACTTC. Translation: CASSWDRDRVYEQYF.

V gene TRBV20-1 combines with J gene TRBJ1-1; D is possibly TRBD1 (6 bases). CDR3 length: 14 residues. Between the trimmed V and J ends, which lost 5 bases and 6 bases, there was a span of 19 bases. In germline, CDR1 is DFQATT, CDR2 SNEGSKA (reference sequence). Here the CDR3 reads CSAPLHGGGAEAFF. DNA for the CDR3: TGCAGTGCTCCATTACACGGAGGGGGAGCTGAAGCTTTCTTT.

V is TRBV15 and J is TRBJ2-6; D uncertain. Per the germline V gene, CDR1 is LNHNV and CDR2 is YYDKDF (reference sequence). V was shortened by 3 bases and J by 2 bases, with 14 bases between the two germline ends. This CDR3 comprises 17 residues. CDR3 DNA sequence: TGTGCCACCAGCAGGGGCGACGTTCACACTGGGGCCAACGTCCTGACTTTC. Protein: CATSRGDVHTGANVLTF.

This clonotype was counted a few times. This rearrangement joins TRBV5-1 to TRBJ2-2; D ambiguous. The germline V gene has CDR1 SGHRS and CDR2 YFSETQ. Trimming took 2 bases from V and 2 from J, leaving 7 bases between them. The CDR3 has 14 amino acids. The CDR3 DNA reads TGCGCCAGCAGCTTTCGGCTAAACACCGGGGAGCTGTTTTTT. This translates into CASSFRLNTGELFF.

The gene calls are TRBV20-1 and TRBJ2-5; D is possibly TRBD2 (6 bases). Germline CDR1 and CDR2: DFQATT and SNEGSKA (reference sequence). Trimming took off 5 bases at V and 5 bases at J, with 18 bases between the two ends. This CDR3 spans 14 amino acids. This CDR3 reads CSAQKGGVVETQYF. In DNA form, the CDR3 reads TGCAGTGCTCAGAAGGGCGGGGTGGTGGAGACCCAGTACTTC.

This chain links TRBV20-1 with TRBJ2-1, with 11 nucleotides matching TRBD2. The germline CDR1 and CDR2 sequences are DFQATT and SNEGSKA (reference sequence). The CDR3 is made up of 15 amino acids. The V and J ends lost 4 bases and 6 bases, in that order; junction bases with no gene match: 8. The CDR3 reads CSAKRLAGRGNEQFF. The CDR3 nucleotides are TGCAGTGCTAAACGACTAGCGGGAAGGGGCAATGAGCAGTTCTTC.

J is TRBJ1-4 and V is TRBV4-1; D remains ambiguous. Germline CDR1 is MGHRA and CDR2 is YSYEKL. The CDR3 runs 14 residues. Trimming shortened V by 3 bases and J by 1 base, and 6 bases separated the two germline ends. This chain's CDR3 is CASSQLRTNEKLFF. CDR3 nucleotides: TGCGCCAGCAGCCAGTTGAGAACTAATGAAAAACTGTTTTTT.

The CDR3 DNA reads as TGTGCCATCCGAGCCGGCAACTCACCCCTCCACTTT. Translation: CAIRAGNSPLHF. The J gene is TRBJ1-6, the V gene TRBV12-3 or TRBV12-4, with D hard to call. CDR3 length equals 12 residues. Between the trimmed V and J ends, which lost 10 bases and 10 bases, there was a span of 14 bases.

This clonotype was counted between two and nine times. The J gene is TRBJ2-1, the V gene TRBV20-1; 7 positions agree with TRBD2. CDR1 DFQATT and CDR2 SNEGSKA come from the germline V gene (reference sequence). J gave up 9 bases and V 0 bases, and 11 bases lay outside the gene matches. CDR3 length equals 15 residues. The DNA for the CDR3 is TGCAGTGCTAGAGATGGCACGGCGGGAGCGGGTGAGCAGTTCTTC. This translates into CSARDGTAGAGEQFF.

J is TRBJ2-1 and V is TRBV20-1; D possibly matches TRBD1 or TRBD2 (6 bases each). The V and J ends lost 6 bases and 5 bases respectively, with 20 bases between them. Looked up from germline, CDR1 is DFQATT and CDR2 is SNEGSKA (reference sequence). The CDR3 is 15 residues long. The CDR3 protein is CSAHIPRGVNNEQFF. CDR3 DNA: TGCAGTGCCCACATTCCTAGGGGGGTAAACAATGAGCAGTTCTTC.

In its sample, this clonotype was seen a few times. This sequence joins TRBV11-2 and TRBJ2-1; 9 nucleotides match TRBD1. The V and J ends lost 6 bases and 4 bases, in that order; junction bases with no gene match: 7. Germline-derived CDR1 and CDR2 are SGHAT and FQNNGV. The CDR3 spans 15 residues. CDR3 DNA: TGTGCCAGCAGGGGGACAGGGAGGGAGTACAATGAGCAGTTCTTC. It is translated as CASRGTGREYNEQFF.

To note about this clonotype: The junction shows a germline mismatch at one end, possibly a read error. The rearrangement joins TRBV3-1 to TRBJ2-1; 7 bases line up with TRBD1. The CDR3 extends over 14 amino acids. Germline V gives CDR1 LGHDT, CDR2 YNNKEL (reference sequence). Here the CDR3 reads CAGSQGTAYNEQFF. DNA of the CDR3: TGTGCCGGCAGCCAAGGGACAGCATACAATGAGCAGTTCTTC.

The table lists this clonotype with a few counts. This chain connects TRBV29-1 to TRBJ2-3, with D possibly matching TRBD1 (5 bases). CDR3 size: 15 residues. Germline loops: CDR1 SQVTM, CDR2 ANQGSEA. V dropped 6 bases and J dropped 0 bases, with 16 bases sitting between them. The chain's CDR3 is CSVADRDDSTDTQYF. The CDR3, as DNA: TGCAGCGTAGCCGACAGAGACGATAGCACAGATACGCAGTATTTT.

At least ten counts were recorded for this clonotype. An end of the junction differs from the germline gene, which may be a read error. The genes are TRBV7-9 and TRBJ2-1; D tentatively reads TRBD1 or TRBD2 (5 bases each). CDR3 length: 12 amino acids. Germline CDR1 and CDR2: SEHNR and FQNEAQ (reference sequence). The CDR3 DNA sequence: TGCGCCAGCAGCTTGGGGGACAATGAGCAGTTCTTC. It is translated as CASSLGDNEQFF.

The count of this clonotype is one. The chain combines TRBV10-1 with TRBJ2-3; 9 nucleotides match TRBD2. The V gene end was trimmed by 6 bases and the J gene end by 1 base; junction bases not matched to a gene: 8. The CDR3 spans 16 residues. Germline values: CDR1 WNHNN, CDR2 SYGVQD (reference sequence). The DNA for the CDR3 is TGCGCCAGCAGAAACGGGACTAGCCGAGGCACAGATACGCAGTATTTT. Encoded protein: CASRNGTSRGTDTQYF.

This clonotype was counted only a few times. This chain uses TRBV29-1 with TRBJ2-2, with TRBD1 identical over 7 bases. The J segment lost 2 bases and the V segment lost 6 bases, leaving 9 bases of the junction unmatched. Germline assignment: CDR1 SQVTM and CDR2 ANQGSEA. The CDR3 runs 15 residues. CDR3 sequence (DNA): TGCAGCGTACCTAGCCGGGACAGTAACACCGGGGAGCTGTTTTTT. Protein product: CSVPSRDSNTGELFF.